This paragraph reports one T cell receptor (beta chain). Its antigen is still unknown. This sample was taken from a study of blood T cells in healthy people across ages. Using a J-beta primer mix together with a sample-barcoded 5' primer, a second PCR was run for about 6 to 12 cycles. TCRdb re-analysed the 5' RACE reads in MiXCR, keeping a single row per CDR3 protein. The sample gives about 730,000 distinct CDR3 sequences, roughly 45% of which show up once; 20% is in the top ten. Donors each provided about 10 milliliters of peripheral blood. Findings and caveats of the study: TCR beta diversity was tightly associated with the proportion of naive T cells. Diversity estimated from one million T cells was considered an underestimate.

The clonotype comes from a woman between 55 and 75 years old in good health. The sample was blood.

In DNA form, the CDR3 reads TGTGCCAGCAGCGTTAACAAAGAGACCCAGTACTTC. Translated: CASSVNKETQYF. The chain employs TRBV2 and TRBJ2-5, with D unclear. The CDR3 has 12 residues. The germline V and J ends were trimmed by 6 bases and 3 bases, with 8 bases remaining between them. Germline CDR1 reads SNHLY; CDR2 reads FYNNEI.